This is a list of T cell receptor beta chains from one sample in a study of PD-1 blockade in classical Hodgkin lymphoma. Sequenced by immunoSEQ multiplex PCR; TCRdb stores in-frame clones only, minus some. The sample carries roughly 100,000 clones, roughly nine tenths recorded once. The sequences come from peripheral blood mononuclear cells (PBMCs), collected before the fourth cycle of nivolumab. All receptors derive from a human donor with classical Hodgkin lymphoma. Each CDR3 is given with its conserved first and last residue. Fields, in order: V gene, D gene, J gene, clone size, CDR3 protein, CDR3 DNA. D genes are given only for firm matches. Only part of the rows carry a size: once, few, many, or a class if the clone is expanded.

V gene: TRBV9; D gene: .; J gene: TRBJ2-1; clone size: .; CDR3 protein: CASSVGAAYYNEQFF; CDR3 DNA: TGTGCCAGCAGCGTAGGGGCAGCGTACTACAATGAGCAGTTCTTC
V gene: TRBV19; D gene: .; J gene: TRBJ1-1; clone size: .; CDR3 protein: CASTQDGTSRTEAFF; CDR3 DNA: TGTGCCAGTACCCAAGACGGGACTTCAAGGACTGAAGCTTTCTTT
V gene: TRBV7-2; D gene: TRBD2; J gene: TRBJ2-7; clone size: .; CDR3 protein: CASSLDRPGGGEQYF; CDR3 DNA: TGTGCCAGCAGCTTAGATAGGCCGGGAGGAGGCGAGCAGTACTTC
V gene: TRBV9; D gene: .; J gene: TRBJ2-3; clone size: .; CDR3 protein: CASSVSRGGSTDTQYF; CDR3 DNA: TGTGCCAGCAGCGTATCTCGGGGAGGTAGCACAGATACGCAGTATTTT
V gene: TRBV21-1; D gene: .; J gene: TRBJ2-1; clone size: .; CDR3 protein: CASSKEGTGSYNEQFF; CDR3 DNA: TGTGCCAGCAGCAAAGAGGGGACAGGCTCCTACAATGAGCAGTTCTTC
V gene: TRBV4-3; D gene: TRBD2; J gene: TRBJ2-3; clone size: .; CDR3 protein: CASSLLAGGDADTQYF; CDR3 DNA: TGCGCCAGCAGCCTCCTAGCGGGAGGGGACGCAGATACGCAGTATTTT
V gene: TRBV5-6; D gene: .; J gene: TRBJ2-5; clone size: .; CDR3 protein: CASSLSTVQETQYF; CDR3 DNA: TGTGCCAGCAGCTTGTCAACAGTCCAAGAGACCCAGTACTTC
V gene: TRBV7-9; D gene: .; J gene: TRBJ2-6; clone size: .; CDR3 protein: CASSLAVSSGANVLTF; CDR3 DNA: TGTGCCAGCAGCTTAGCCGTTAGCTCTGGGGCCAACGTCCTGACTTTC
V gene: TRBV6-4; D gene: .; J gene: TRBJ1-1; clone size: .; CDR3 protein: CASSAVLNTEAFF; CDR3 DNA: TGTGCCAGCAGTGCTGTGTTGAACACTGAAGCTTTCTTT
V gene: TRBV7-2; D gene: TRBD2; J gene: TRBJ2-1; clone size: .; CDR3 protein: CASSLWTSGSNEQFF; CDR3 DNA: TGTGCCAGCAGCTTATGGACTAGCGGGAGTAATGAGCAGTTCTTC
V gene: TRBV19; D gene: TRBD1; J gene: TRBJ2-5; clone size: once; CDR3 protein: CASSWTGQETQYF; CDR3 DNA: TGTGCCAGTAGCTGGACAGGACAAGAGACCCAGTACTTC
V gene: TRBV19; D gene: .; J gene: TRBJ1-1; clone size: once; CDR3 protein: CATRSGRGFEAFF; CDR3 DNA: TGTGCCACCCGTTCGGGGCGAGGTTTTGAGGCTTTCTTT
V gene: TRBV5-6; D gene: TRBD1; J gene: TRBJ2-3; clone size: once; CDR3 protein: CASSLRTGGADTQYF; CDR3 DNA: TGTGCCAGCAGCTTGAGGACAGGGGGCGCAGATACGCAGTATTTT
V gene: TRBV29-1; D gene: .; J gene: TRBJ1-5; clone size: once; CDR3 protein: CSVGGGASNQPQHF; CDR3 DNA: TGCAGCGTTGGCGGCGGGGCTAGCAATCAGCCCCAGCATTTT
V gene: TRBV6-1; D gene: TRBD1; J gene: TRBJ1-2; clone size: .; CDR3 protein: CASSEDRGQLGYTF; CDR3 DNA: TGTGCCAGCAGTGAAGACAGGGGGCAGCTTGGCTACACCTTC
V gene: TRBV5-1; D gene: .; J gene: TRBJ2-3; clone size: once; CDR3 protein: CASTVSGTRVDTQYF; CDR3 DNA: TGCGCCAGCACAGTAAGCGGAACTCGGGTAGATACGCAGTATTTT
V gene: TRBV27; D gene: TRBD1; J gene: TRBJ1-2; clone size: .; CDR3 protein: CASSSQGQGYTF; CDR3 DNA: TGTGCCAGCAGTTCCCAGGGACAGGGCTACACCTTC
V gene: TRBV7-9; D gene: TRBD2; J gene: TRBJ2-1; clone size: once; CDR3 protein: CASSRIAGPLNEQFF; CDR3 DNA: TGTGCCAGCAGCAGAATAGCGGGGCCCCTCAATGAGCAGTTCTTC
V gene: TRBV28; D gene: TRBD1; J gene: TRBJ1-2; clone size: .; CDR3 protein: CASSLWGQMGGYTF; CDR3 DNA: TGTGCCAGCAGTTTATGGGGACAGATGGGTGGCTACACCTTC
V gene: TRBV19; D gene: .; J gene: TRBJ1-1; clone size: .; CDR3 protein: CASTEGWDTEAFF; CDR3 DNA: TGTGCCAGTACGGAGGGGTGGGACACTGAAGCTTTCTTT
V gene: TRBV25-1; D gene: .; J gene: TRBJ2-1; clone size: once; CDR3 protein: CASSGSGYNEQFF; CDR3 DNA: TGTGCCAGCTCAGGGTCTGGCTACAATGAGCAGTTCTTC
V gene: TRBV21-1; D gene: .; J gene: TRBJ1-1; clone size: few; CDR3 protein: CASSGTGRTEAFF; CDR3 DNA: TGTGCCAGCAGTGGGACAGGGAGAACTGAAGCTTTCTTT
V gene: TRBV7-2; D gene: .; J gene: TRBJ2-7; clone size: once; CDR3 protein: CASSLYAGMSYEQYF; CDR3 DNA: TGTGCCAGCAGCTTATATGCAGGGATGTCCTACGAGCAGTACTTC
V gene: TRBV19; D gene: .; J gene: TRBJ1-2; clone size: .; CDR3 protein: CASRFGNYGYTF; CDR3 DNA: TGTGCCAGTCGTTTCGGTAACTATGGCTACACCTTC